This T cell receptor beta chain was identified during a study of T cells in Graves' hyperthyroidism and ophthalmopathy. Looking at the study overall: It was at initial diagnosis, before any treatment, that peripheral blood was collected.

The CDR3 is 14 amino acids. CDR1 and CDR2 from the germline V gene are SGHTS and YDEGEE. Trimming removed 4 bases at V and 4 bases at J, with 12 bases between. This clonotype has more than one count but fewer than ten. The antigen is not known. Diagnostic decisions used clinical symptoms, serum thyroxine and TRAb, thyroid ultrasound and orbital computed tomography. Authors of the study amplified TCR beta CDR3 regions from RNA transcripts. Carried out on the TCR CDR3, a first-round RT-PCR used the HTBI primer set. TCRdb re-derived calls from the multiplex PCR reads in MiXCR, one entry per CDR3 protein. The table lists approximately 400,000 distinct CDR3 sequences, around 18% of them singletons. Study-wide points: In validation, the model predicted ophthalmopathy. These predictions came a median roughly 6 months before onset. Ophthalmopathy was distinguished from stable hyperthyroidism by 13 V-J signatures.

This sequence joins TRBV5-8 and TRBJ2-1; tentatively, D is TRBD1 (6 bases). Sample: blood. The TCR was taken from a man aged 18 to 29 with Graves' ophthalmopathy. The CDR3: CASSVTTGYNEQFF. CDR3 nucleotide sequence: TGTGCCAGCAGCGTGACGACAGGTTACAATGAGCAGTTCTTC.